The 30 T cell receptor beta chains reported below all come from one sample, sequenced in a study of shared clonotypes between healthy human individuals. Data came from immunoSEQ multiplex PCR; TCRdb stores just in-frame clones and leaves some out. Of over a million clones in the sample, roughly 80% were seen once. The source material was memory CD4+ T cells sorted from blood. The subset: CD45RA-negative fraction. The origin of the receptors is a man in his late teens or twenties in good health.

This chain joins TRBV7-2 and TRBJ1-2; 7 bases line up with TRBD1. The V gene's germline CDR1 is SGHTA and CDR2 FQGNSA. CDR3 length equals 14 residues. With 6 bases clipped from V and 3 bases from J, the junction kept 7 bases outside the gene matches. The CDR3 is CASSLTTGDYGYTF. The CDR3 nucleotides read TGTGCCAGCAGTCTCACCACAGGGGACTATGGCTACACCTTC.

The CDR3 protein is CASSLSRTGGTNEKLFF. Written as DNA, the CDR3 is TGTGCCAGCAGTTTATCACGGACAGGAGGAACTAATGAAAAACTGTTTTTT. This chain connects TRBV27 to TRBJ1-4, with 7 bases fitting TRBD1. CDR3 length equals 17 residues. Trimming at V came to 0 bases and at J to 1 base, leaving 5 bases not matched to a gene. From germline, CDR1 is MNHEY and CDR2 SMNVEV (reference sequence).

The chain links TRBV6-5 to TRBJ2-7; TRBD1 aligns across 7 bases. The CDR3 is 12 amino acids. CDR1 MNHEY and CDR2 SVGAGI come from the germline V gene. Losses at the gene ends were 6 bases for V and 6 bases for J; bases not matched to a gene: 5. DNA for the CDR3: TGTGCCAGCAGCAAGACAGGGCGCGAGCAGTACTTC. Protein: CASSKTGREQYF.

V and J are TRBV5-1 and TRBJ2-3; 9 bases align to TRBD1. After removal of 0 bases from V and 6 bases from J, the junction contained 2 bases not matched to a gene. Germline values: CDR1 SGHRS, CDR2 YFSETQ. This CDR3 region has 14 residues. This CDR3 is CASSLVGTGDTQYF. CDR3 DNA: TGCGCCAGCAGCTTGGTTGGGACAGGGGATACGCAGTATTTT.

This clone is a singleton in its sample. This chain connects TRBV6-9 to TRBJ2-2, with a tentative D call TRBD1 (6 bases). Trimming cost V 4 bases and J 1 base, with 13 bases left between them. Per germline, CDR1 MNHGY and CDR2 SVAAGI. This CDR3 comprises 16 residues. CDR3 in amino acids: CASSLYPTGNTGELFF. The DNA for the CDR3 is TGTGCCAGCAGTTTATATCCGACAGGGAACACCGGGGAGCTGTTTTTT.

The CDR3 DNA is TGTGCCAGCATTGGAGGGAGAGCTTTCTTT. Protein: CASIGGRAFF. The chain links TRBV6-1 to TRBJ1-1, with D unclear. The CDR3 spans 10 residues. Trimming removed 7 bases at V and 10 bases at J, with 10 bases between. CDR1 is MNHNS, CDR2 SASEGT, per germline.

This chain links TRBV25-1 with TRBJ1-6, with D maybe TRBD1 (6 bases). Trimming removed 3 bases at V and 3 bases at J, with 6 bases between. CDR1 is MGHDK, CDR2 SYGVNS, per germline. This CDR3 is built from 14 residues. As DNA, the CDR3 is TGTGCCAGCAGTGAGACAGGCTATAATTCACCCCTCCACTTT. Translated: CASSETGYNSPLHF. Full variable domain (missing parts from reference TRBV25-1 and TRBJ1-6): EADIYQTPRYLVIGTGKKITLECSQTMGHDKMYWYQQDPGMELHLIHYSYGVNSTEKGDLSSESTVSRIRTEHFPLTLESARPSHTSQYLCASSETGYNSPLHFGNGTRLTVT.

V gene TRBV27 combines with J gene TRBJ2-2, with a tentative D call TRBD2 (7 bases). The germline V and J ends were trimmed by 8 bases and 0 bases, with 13 bases remaining between them. The germline CDR1 and CDR2 sequences are MNHEY and SMNVEV (reference sequence). The CDR3 runs 15 residues. The CDR3 coding sequence is TGTGCCAGCTGGAGCGGGACACCGAACACCGGGGAGCTGTTTTTT. Translation gives CASWSGTPNTGELFF.

The chain uses TRBV2 and TRBJ2-2, with D perhaps TRBD1 or TRBD2 (5 bases each). Trimming took off 7 bases at V and 4 bases at J, with 10 bases between the two ends. The CDR3 consists of 13 residues. Germline assignment: CDR1 SNHLY and CDR2 FYNNEI. For the CDR3, the DNA is TGTGCCAGCAAGCCAGGGAGCACCGGGGAGCTGTTTTTT. It specifies CASKPGSTGELFF.

This chain connects TRBV7-2 to TRBJ2-5; unclear D gene. The germline V and J ends were trimmed by 7 bases and 5 bases, with 14 bases remaining between them. The CDR3 is made up of 13 amino acids. From germline, CDR1 is SGHTA and CDR2 FQGNSA. The CDR3 loop reads CASTRAFQETQYF. The DNA of the CDR3 is TGTGCCAGCACAAGGGCTTTTCAGGAGACCCAGTACTTC.

CDR3: CASSLDPGTGYGYTF. DNA for the CDR3: TGTGCCAGCAGCTTAGATCCGGGAACGGGCTATGGCTACACCTTC. The genes are TRBV11-2 and TRBJ1-2; no definite D call. The CDR3 runs 15 residues. Between the trimmed V and J ends, which lost 0 bases and 4 bases, there was a span of 12 bases. CDR1 and CDR2 (germline): SGHAT, FQNNGV. The whole variable domain, remainder taken from reference TRBV11-2 and TRBJ1-2, is EAGVAQSPRYKIIEKRQSVAFWCNPISGHATLYWYQQILGQGPKLLIQFQNNGVVDDSQLPKDRFSAERLKGVDSTLKIQPAKLEDSAVYLCASSLDPGTGYGYTFGSGTRLTVV.

This clone has a handful of counts. The gene calls are TRBV6-1 and TRBJ2-4, with 12 bases matching TRBD2. This CDR3 comprises 15 residues. V lost 0 bases and J lost 7; bases outside the gene matches: 1. Germline V CDR1 and CDR2: MNHNS, SASEGT. The CDR3 nucleotides read TGTGCCAGCAGTGAAGCAACTAGCGGGGGGAACATTCAGTACTTC. Its protein is CASSEATSGGNIQYF.

The V and J genes are TRBV19 and TRBJ1-2; TRBD1 agrees at 10 bases. The CDR3 is 15 amino acids. The trim removed 3 bases at V and 4 bases at J, leaving 5 bases unmatched. The V gene's germline CDR1 is LNHDA and CDR2 SQIVND (reference sequence). CDR3 bases: TGTGCCAGTAGTATGGGGGACAGGGGCAGCTATGGCTACACCTTC. Translated: CASSMGDRGSYGYTF.

The chain links TRBV6-6 to TRBJ2-7, with a tentative D call TRBD2 (6 bases). V lost 8 bases to trimming and J lost 2 bases, with 10 bases between them. CDR1 and CDR2 (germline): MNHNY, SVGAGI (reference sequence). This CDR3 contains 12 residues. CDR3: CASSGGAYEQYF. CDR3 sequence (DNA): TGTGCCAGCTCGGGCGGGGCCTACGAGCAGTACTTC.

The rearrangement joins TRBV4-1 to TRBJ2-7; D not resolved. The length of the CDR3 is 15 residues. CDR1 is MGHRA, CDR2 YSYEKL, per germline. Trimming removed 1 base at V and 3 bases at J, with 13 bases between. The CDR3 here is CASSQATTNIYEQYF. The CDR3 DNA reads as TGCGCCAGCAGCCAAGCCACCACCAATATCTACGAGCAGTACTTC.

The chain links TRBV30 to TRBJ1-5; no clear D gene. The CDR3 length is 13 residues. The ends were cut back, 1 base at V and 0 bases at J, with 4 bases in the middle. Germline V gene data show CDR1 as GTSNPN and CDR2 as SVGIG (reference sequence). CDR3 DNA: TGTGCCTGGAGTGCCTTTAGCAATCAGCCCCAGCATTTT. It encodes CAWSAFSNQPQHF.

As for this clone: The junction and the germline gene differ at one end; a read error may be behind it. V gene TRBV11-2 combines with J gene TRBJ2-2, with D possibly TRBD2 on 6 matching bases. This CDR3 contains 17 residues. Per the germline V gene, CDR1 is SGHAT and CDR2 is FQNNGV. The CDR3 DNA sequence: TGTGCCAGCAGCTTAGATGCCGGGGGAGCGAACACCAGGGAGCTGTTTTTT. It yields the protein CASSLDAGGANTRELFF.

This chain joins TRBV10-3 and TRBJ2-3; 15 bases agree with TRBD2. Trimming removed 8 bases from V and 1 base from J; junction bases left unmatched: 7. Per germline, CDR1 ENHRY and CDR2 SYGVKD. The CDR3 is made up of 17 amino acids. As DNA, the CDR3 is TGTGCCATCGGGACTAGCGGGGGGCGAATTGGCACAGATACGCAGTATTTT. Its translation is CAIGTSGGRIGTDTQYF.

This chain links TRBV10-3 with TRBJ2-1; maybe TRBD2 (6 bases). CDR1 is ENHRY, CDR2 SYGVKD, per germline. This CDR3 spans 16 amino acids. V gave up 6 bases and J gave up 9 bases, with 24 bases separating them. Here the CDR3 reads CAIREGGFLERGEQFF. The CDR3 coding sequence is TGTGCCATCAGGGAGGGTGGCTTTTTAGAGAGGGGTGAGCAGTTCTTC.

This clone was found many times. V usage is TRBV18 and J usage is TRBJ1-3; a possible D gene is TRBD1 (6 bases). CDR3 length: 16 amino acids. V shed 2 bases and J shed 0 bases, with 11 bases lying between them. Looked up from germline, CDR1 is KGHSH and CDR2 is LQKENI. The CDR3 DNA sequence: TGTGCCAGCTCACCAACAGGACAGAGCTCTGGAAACACCATATATTTT. This gives the protein CASSPTGQSSGNTIYF. Full variable domain (outside the CDR3, taken from reference TRBV18 and TRBJ1-3): NAGVMQNPRHLVRRRGQEARLRCSPMKGHSHVYWYRQLPEEGLKFMVYLQKENIIDESGMPKERFSAEFPKEGPSILRIQQVVRGDSAAYFCASSPTGQSSGNTIYFGEGSWLTVV.

The chain recombines TRBV18 with TRBJ1-1; D gene uncertain. The CDR3 covers 14 residues. CDR1 is KGHSH, CDR2 LQKENI, per germline. Trimming took off 3 bases at V and 1 base at J, with 9 bases between the two ends. CDR3 amino acids: CASSPGEWNTEAFF. The CDR3 nucleotides are TGTGCCAGCTCACCCGGGGAATGGAACACTGAAGCTTTCTTT.

V gene TRBV27 combines with J gene TRBJ1-2; possibly TRBD1 for D (5 bases). Looked up from germline, CDR1 is MNHEY and CDR2 is SMNVEV (reference sequence). CDR3 length equals 15 residues. V shed 3 bases and J shed 2 bases, with 13 bases lying between them. In DNA form, the CDR3 reads TGTGCCAGCAGTTTCGGGGCAGGGCCCAACTATGGCTACACCTTC. It yields the protein CASSFGAGPNYGYTF.

V is TRBV18 and J is TRBJ1-2, with D possibly matching TRBD1 (6 bases). The CDR3 consists of 14 residues. The V and J ends lost 3 bases and 8 bases respectively, with 16 bases between them. Germline loops: CDR1 KGHSH, CDR2 LQKENI. CDR3 DNA: TGTGCCAGCTCACCCTCCGGGGGGCTAGGCGGCTACACCTTC. This codes for CASSPSGGLGGYTF. The complete variable domain, with remaining parts taken from reference TRBV18 and TRBJ1-2, reads NAGVMQNPRHLVRRRGQEARLRCSPMKGHSHVYWYRQLPEEGLKFMVYLQKENIIDESGMPKERFSAEFPKEGPSILRIQQVVRGDSAAYFCASSPSGGLGGYTFGSGTRLTVV.

This clone appeared a few times. The V call is TRBV6-1, the J call TRBJ2-2; 7 bases line up with TRBD1. The CDR3 sequence is 16 residues long. Trimming cost V 4 bases and J 10 bases; bases outside gene matches: 15. CDR1 MNHNS and CDR2 SASEGT come from the germline V gene. The CDR3 sequence is CASSAPPRGQLTELFF. The CDR3 nucleotides are TGTGCCAGCAGTGCCCCCCCGAGGGGGCAATTGACGGAGCTGTTTTTT.

This chain links TRBV28 with TRBJ1-2, with 7 bases that match TRBD1. Germline V gene lookup returns CDR1 MDHEN and CDR2 SYDVKM. The CDR3 runs 15 residues. V shed 5 bases and J 5 bases; nucleotides not matched to a gene: 11. Here the CDR3 reads CASSPHGTATYGYTF. The CDR3 DNA reads TGTGCCAGCAGTCCCCACGGGACAGCAACTTATGGCTACACCTTC.

For this clone: The same CDR3 also results from other DNA sequences found in this sample. The chain employs TRBV6-1 and TRBJ1-4; D remains unclear. Between the trimmed V and J ends, which lost 0 bases and 5 bases, there was a span of 10 bases. This CDR3 contains 15 residues. CDR1 is MNHNS, CDR2 SASEGT, per germline. CDR3 coding DNA: TGTGCCAGCAGTGAAGCGCGGGCGGCGAATGAAAAACTGTTTTTT. This gives the protein CASSEARAANEKLFF.

The rearrangement uses TRBV5-4 and TRBJ2-2; 9 bases align to TRBD1. CDR1 SGHNT and CDR2 YYREEE come from the germline V gene (reference sequence). The CDR3 sequence is 16 residues long. The ends lost 1 base at V and 1 base at J; junction bases unmatched: 2. In nucleotides, the CDR3 is TGTGCCAGCAGCTTGCCGGGACAGGGGAACACCGGGGAGCTGTTTTTT. Amino acid sequence: CASSLPGQGNTGELFF.

This chain joins TRBV6-5 and TRBJ2-7; D perhaps matches TRBD2 (6 bases). Deletions cut 2 bases from V and 3 bases from J, with 14 bases between. The CDR3 is 15 amino acids. In germline, CDR1 is MNHEY, CDR2 SVGAGI. CDR3 loop: CASSYDPTGSYEQYF. Written as DNA, the CDR3 is TGTGCCAGCAGTTACGATCCGACCGGGAGCTACGAGCAGTACTTC.

This clone was picked up a small number of times. The V and J genes are TRBV5-4 and TRBJ2-3, with D possibly TRBD2 on 5 matching bases. Germline V gives CDR1 SGHNT, CDR2 YYREEE (reference sequence). The CDR3 is 14 residues long. Trimming shortened V by 5 bases and J by 4 bases, and 14 bases separated the two germline ends. CDR3 sequence reads: CASRSPPGADTQYF. In nucleotides, the CDR3 is TGTGCCAGCAGGTCCCCCCCCGGGGCAGATACGCAGTATTTT. The full variable domain, its missing parts supplied by reference TRBV5-4 and TRBJ2-3, is ETGVTQSPTHLIKTRGQQVTLRCSSQSGHNTVSWYQQALGQGPQFIFQYYREEENGRGNFPPRFSGLQFPNYSSELNVNALELDDSALYLCASRSPPGADTQYFGPGTRLTVL.

Concerning this clone itself: Other DNA variants within this sample encode the same CDR3. This chain uses TRBV27 with TRBJ1-4, with D unresolved. V gave up 1 base and J gave up 4 bases, with 7 bases separating them. Germline V gene sequence: CDR1 MNHEY, CDR2 SMNVEV (reference sequence). The CDR3 totals 14 residues. The CDR3 DNA is TGTGCCAGCAGTTTATTCCGGGGTAATGAAAAACTGTTTTTT. This encodes CASSLFRGNEKLFF.